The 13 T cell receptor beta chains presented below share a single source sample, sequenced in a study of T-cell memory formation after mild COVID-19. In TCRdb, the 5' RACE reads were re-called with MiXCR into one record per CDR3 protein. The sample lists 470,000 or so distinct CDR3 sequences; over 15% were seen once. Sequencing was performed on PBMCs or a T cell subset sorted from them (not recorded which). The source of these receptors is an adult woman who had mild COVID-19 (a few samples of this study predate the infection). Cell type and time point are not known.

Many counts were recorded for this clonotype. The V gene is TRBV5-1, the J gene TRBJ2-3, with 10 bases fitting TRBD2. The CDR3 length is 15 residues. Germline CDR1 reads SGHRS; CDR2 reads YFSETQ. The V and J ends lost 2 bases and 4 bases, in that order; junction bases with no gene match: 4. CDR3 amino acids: CASSFSGGASDTQYF. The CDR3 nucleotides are TGCGCCAGCAGCTTCAGCGGGGGGGCATCAGATACGCAGTATTTT.

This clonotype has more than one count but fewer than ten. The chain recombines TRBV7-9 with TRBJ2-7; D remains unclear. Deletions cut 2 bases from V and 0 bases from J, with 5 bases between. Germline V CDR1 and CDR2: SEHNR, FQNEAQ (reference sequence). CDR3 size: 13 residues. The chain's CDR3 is CASSLMGSYEQYF. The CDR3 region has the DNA TGTGCCAGCAGCTTAATGGGCTCCTACGAGCAGTACTTC.

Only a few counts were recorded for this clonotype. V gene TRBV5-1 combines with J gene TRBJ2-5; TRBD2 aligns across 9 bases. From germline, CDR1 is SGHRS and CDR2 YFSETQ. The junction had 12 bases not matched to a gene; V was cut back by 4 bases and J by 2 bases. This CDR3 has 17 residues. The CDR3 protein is CASSRALAGLPQETQYF. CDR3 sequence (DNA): TGCGCCAGCAGCAGGGCCCTAGCGGGGCTCCCTCAAGAGACCCAGTACTTC.

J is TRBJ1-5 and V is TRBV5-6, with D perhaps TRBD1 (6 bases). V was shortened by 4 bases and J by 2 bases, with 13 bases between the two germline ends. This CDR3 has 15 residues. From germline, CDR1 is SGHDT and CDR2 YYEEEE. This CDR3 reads CASSLWTVRNQPQHF. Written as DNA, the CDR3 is TGTGCCAGCAGCCTATGGACAGTTCGCAATCAGCCCCAGCATTTT. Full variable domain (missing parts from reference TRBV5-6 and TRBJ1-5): DAGVTQSPTHLIKTRGQQVTLRCSPKSGHDTVSWYQQALGQGPQFIFQYYEEEERQRGNFPDRFSGHQFPNYSSELNVNALLLGDSALYLCASSLWTVRNQPQHFGDGTRLSIL.

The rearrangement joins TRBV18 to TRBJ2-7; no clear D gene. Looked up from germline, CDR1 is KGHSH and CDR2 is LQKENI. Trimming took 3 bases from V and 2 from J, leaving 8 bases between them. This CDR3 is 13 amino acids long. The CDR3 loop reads CASSPISPYEQYF. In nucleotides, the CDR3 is TGTGCCAGCTCACCTATCTCCCCCTACGAGCAGTACTTC.

The CDR3 reads CASSRLQCNEQYF. In nucleotides, the CDR3 is TGCGCCAGCAGCCGGCTTCAGTGCAACGAGCAGTACTTC. The V and J genes are TRBV5-1 and TRBJ2-7; no reliable D call. This CDR3 is 13 amino acids long. The V end lost 4 bases, the J end lost 5 bases, and 13 bases lay between the germline ends. CDR1 is SGHRS and CDR2 is YFSETQ in the germline V gene.

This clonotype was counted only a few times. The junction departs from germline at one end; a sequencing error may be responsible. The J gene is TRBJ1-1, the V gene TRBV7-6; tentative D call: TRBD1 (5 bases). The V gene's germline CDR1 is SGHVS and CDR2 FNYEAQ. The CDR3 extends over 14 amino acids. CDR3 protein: CASTLRGAGTEAFF. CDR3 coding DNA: TGTGCCAGCACCTTAAGAGGGGCTGGAACTGAAGCTTTCTTT. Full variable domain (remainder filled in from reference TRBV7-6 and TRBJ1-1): GAGVSQSPRYKVTKRGQDVALRCDPISGHVSLYWYRQALGQGPEFLTYFNYEAQQDKSGLPNDRFSAERPEGSISTLTIQRTEQRDSAMYRCASTLRGAGTEAFFGQGTRLTVV.

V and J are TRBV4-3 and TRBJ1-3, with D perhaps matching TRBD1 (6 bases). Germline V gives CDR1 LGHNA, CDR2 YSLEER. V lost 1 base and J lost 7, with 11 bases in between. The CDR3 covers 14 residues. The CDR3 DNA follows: TGCGCCAGCAGCCAAGGACAGGTTATGAACACCATATATTTT. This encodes CASSQGQVMNTIYF.

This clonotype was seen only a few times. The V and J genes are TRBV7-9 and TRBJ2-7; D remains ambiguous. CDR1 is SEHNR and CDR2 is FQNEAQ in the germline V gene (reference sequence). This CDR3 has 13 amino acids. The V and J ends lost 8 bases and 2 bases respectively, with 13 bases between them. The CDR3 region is CASGQAAAYEQYF. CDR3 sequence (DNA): TGTGCCAGCGGCCAGGCCGCCGCCTACGAGCAGTACTTC.

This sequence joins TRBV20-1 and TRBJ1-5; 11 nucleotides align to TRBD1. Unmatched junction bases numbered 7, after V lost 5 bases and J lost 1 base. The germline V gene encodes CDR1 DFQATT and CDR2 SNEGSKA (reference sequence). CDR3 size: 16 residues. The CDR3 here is CSARGQGALSNQPQHF. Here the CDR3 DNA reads TGCAGTGCTCGCGGACAGGGGGCTTTAAGCAATCAGCCCCAGCATTTT.

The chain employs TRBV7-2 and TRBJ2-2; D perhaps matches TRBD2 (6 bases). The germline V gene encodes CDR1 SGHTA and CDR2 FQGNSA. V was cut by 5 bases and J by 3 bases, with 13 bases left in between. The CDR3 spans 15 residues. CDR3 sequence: CASSVTSSHTGELFF. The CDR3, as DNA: TGTGCCAGCAGCGTTACTAGCTCTCACACCGGGGAGCTGTTTTTT.

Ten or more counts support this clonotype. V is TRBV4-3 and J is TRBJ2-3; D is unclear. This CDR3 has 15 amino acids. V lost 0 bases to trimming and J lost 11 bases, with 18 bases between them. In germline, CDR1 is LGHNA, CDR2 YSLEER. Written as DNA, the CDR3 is TGCGCCAGCAGCCAAGATGCGACTCTAATCCCCCAGCAGTATTTT. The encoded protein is CASSQDATLIPQQYF.

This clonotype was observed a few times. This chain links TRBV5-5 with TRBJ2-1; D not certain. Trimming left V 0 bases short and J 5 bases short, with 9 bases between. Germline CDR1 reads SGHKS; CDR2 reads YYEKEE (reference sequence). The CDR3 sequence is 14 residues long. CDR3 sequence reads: CASSLAQIDNEQFF. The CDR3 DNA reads TGTGCCAGCAGCTTGGCACAGATAGACAATGAGCAGTTCTTC.